The 14 T cell receptor beta chains below come from one sample, sequenced in a study of OX40 agonist ivuxolimab in advanced cancers. Here immunoSEQ multiplex PCR was the method, and the copy in TCRdb shows in-frame clones only, minus some. Found here are roughly 57,000 clones, around 87% of them singletons; the top ten hold around 16%. This specimen consisted of CD4+ or CD8+ T cells sorted from blood, obtained in a trial of the OX40 agonist ivuxolimab. The receptor set was obtained from an adult with an advanced solid tumor such as melanoma, head and neck, liver or kidney cancer.

The rearrangement links TRBV5-4 to TRBJ2-7; D ambiguous. Per the germline V gene, CDR1 is SGHNT and CDR2 is YYREEE (reference sequence). The CDR3 totals 12 residues. The ends were cut back, 4 bases at V and 3 bases at J, with 8 bases in the middle. The CDR3 loop reads CASSRNFYEQYF. CDR3 coding DNA: TGTGCCAGCAGCCGGAACTTCTACGAGCAGTACTTC.

V usage is TRBV11-1 and J usage is TRBJ2-7; the D gene is possibly TRBD1 (5 bases). Germline V gene data show CDR1 as SGHAT and CDR2 as FQDESV (reference sequence). Trimming removed 1 base from V and 4 bases from J, with 8 bases in between. The CDR3 runs to 13 residues. The CDR3, as DNA: TGTGCCAGCAGCTTAGGGGCAGGGTACGAGCAGTACTTC. Its translation: CASSLGAGYEQYF.

V is TRBV2 and J is TRBJ2-1, with D uncertain. This CDR3 comprises 12 residues. Germline loops: CDR1 SNHLY, CDR2 FYNNEI. With 4 bases removed from V and 6 bases from J, the gap between germline ends came to 7 bases. The CDR3 DNA reads as TGTGCCAGCAGTGCCTGGGGCAATGAGCAGTTCTTC. Its protein product is CASSAWGNEQFF.

The chain recombines TRBV19 with TRBJ2-7; 10 nucleotides agree with TRBD2. Germline V gene lookup returns CDR1 LNHDA and CDR2 SQIVND (reference sequence). V was pared by 4 bases and J by 1 base, with 7 bases of the junction left unmatched. The CDR3 consists of 16 residues. The DNA of the CDR3 is TGTGCCAGTAGTAGTGGACTAGCGGATTTATCCTACGAGCAGTACTTC. Protein product: CASSSGLADLSYEQYF.

V and J are TRBV11-2 and TRBJ2-7; 13 positions agree with TRBD2. This CDR3 spans 14 amino acids. Losses at the gene ends were 3 bases for V and 6 bases for J; bases not matched to a gene: 2. The germline V gene has CDR1 SGHAT and CDR2 FQNNGV. CDR3 coding DNA: TGTGCCAGCAGCTTGAGGACTAGCGGGAGCGAGCAGTACTTC. Translated, it gives CASSLRTSGSEQYF.

This clone was counted only a few times. The chain employs TRBV28 and TRBJ2-7, with 8 bases fitting TRBD1. CDR1 MDHEN and CDR2 SYDVKM come from the germline V gene. J gave up 7 bases and V 11 bases, and 13 bases lay outside the gene matches. The CDR3 spans 13 residues. The CDR3 loop reads CASSRQGAGEQYF. The CDR3 bases are TGTGCCTCCAGTAGGCAGGGGGCAGGTGAGCAGTACTTC.

The CDR3, as DNA: TGCAGCGTTCTCCGCGGACACCACTATAGCAATCAGCCCCAGCATTTT. Amino acid sequence: CSVLRGHHYSNQPQHF. The rearrangement uses TRBV29-1 and TRBJ1-5, with a possible D match to TRBD1 (5 bases). The CDR3 extends over 16 amino acids. Trimming took off 5 bases at V and 0 bases at J, with 17 bases between the two ends. Germline values: CDR1 SQVTM, CDR2 ANQGSEA.

The chain couples TRBV5-6 to TRBJ2-1; D possibly corresponds to TRBD1 (6 bases). Trimming cost V 4 bases and J 9 bases, with 20 bases left between them. Germline V lookup: CDR1 SGHDT, CDR2 YYEEEE. CDR3 length equals 15 residues. The CDR3 loop is CASSRIKANRVEQFF. As DNA, the CDR3 is TGTGCCAGCAGCCGAATAAAAGCTAACAGGGTTGAGCAGTTCTTC.

V gene TRBV2 combines with J gene TRBJ2-1; 7 bases map to TRBD2. Germline V gives CDR1 SNHLY, CDR2 FYNNEI. The junction had 7 bases not matched to a gene; V was cut back by 8 bases and J by 3 bases. The CDR3 is 14 amino acids. CDR3 sequence: CASGGGNRYNEQFF. The CDR3 DNA follows: TGTGCCAGCGGGGGAGGGAACCGCTACAATGAGCAGTTCTTC.

This clone has only one observation. The rearrangement links TRBV6-1 to TRBJ1-2; possible D gene TRBD1, 6 bases. This CDR3 has 13 amino acids. The germline V gene encodes CDR1 MNHNS and CDR2 SASEGT. Trimming shortened V by 6 bases and J by 6 bases, and 14 bases separated the two germline ends. Here the CDR3 reads CASRTVQGNGYTF. The CDR3 nucleotides are TGTGCCAGCAGGACCGTACAGGGAAATGGCTACACCTTC.

The J gene is TRBJ1-1, the V gene TRBV5-1, with D maybe TRBD1 (6 bases). V was trimmed by 4 bases and J by 6 bases, leaving 19 bases between them. The CDR3 loop spans 15 amino acids. CDR1 is SGHRS, CDR2 YFSETQ, per germline. The CDR3 nucleotides read TGCGCCAGCAGCCACACCCCGAGGGGGGGCCCTGAAGCTTTCTTT. Its protein product is CASSHTPRGGPEAFF.

The chain employs TRBV19 and TRBJ2-7, with TRBD2 identical over 8 bases. The CDR3 sequence is 15 residues long. The germline gives CDR1 LNHDA, CDR2 SQIVND (reference sequence). With 4 bases clipped from V and 7 bases from J, the junction kept 12 bases outside the gene matches. CDR3 in DNA: TGTGCCAGTAGTACTATAAGCGGGAGCACGCTTGAGCAGTACTTC. Translating it yields CASSTISGSTLEQYF.

The CDR3 here is CASSIWSGDYYEQYF. The CDR3 nucleotides are TGTGCCAGTAGTATTTGGTCAGGGGATTACTACGAGCAGTACTTC. This rearrangement joins TRBV19 to TRBJ2-7, with a weak D call TRBD1 (6 bases). CDR1 LNHDA and CDR2 SQIVND come from the germline V gene (reference sequence). The CDR3 has 15 residues. Between the trimmed V and J ends, which lost 3 bases and 3 bases, there was a span of 15 bases.

This chain links TRBV30 with TRBJ2-2; 12 bases are a match to TRBD2. This CDR3 contains 17 residues. J lost 5 bases, V lost 0 bases, and 7 bases had no gene match. Looked up from germline, CDR1 is GTSNPN and CDR2 is SVGIG (reference sequence). The CDR3 here is CAWSVLAGGPRTGELFF. CDR3 DNA sequence: TGTGCCTGGAGTGTTCTAGCGGGAGGGCCGAGAACCGGGGAGCTGTTTTTT.